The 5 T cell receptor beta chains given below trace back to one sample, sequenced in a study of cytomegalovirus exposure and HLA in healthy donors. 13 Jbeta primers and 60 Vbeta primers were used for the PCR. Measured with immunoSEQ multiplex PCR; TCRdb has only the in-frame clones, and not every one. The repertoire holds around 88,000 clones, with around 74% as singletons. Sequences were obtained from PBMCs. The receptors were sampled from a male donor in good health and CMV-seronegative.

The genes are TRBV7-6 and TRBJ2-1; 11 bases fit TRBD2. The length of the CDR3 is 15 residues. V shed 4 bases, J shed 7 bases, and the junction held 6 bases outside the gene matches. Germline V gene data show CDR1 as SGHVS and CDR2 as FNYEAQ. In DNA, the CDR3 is TGTGCCAGCAGCTCCACTAGCGGGAGTTGGAATGAGCAGTTCTTC. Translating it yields CASSSTSGSWNEQFF.

CDR3: CASNGLAGDNEQFF. The CDR3 DNA reads TGTGCCAGCAACGGACTAGCGGGAGACAATGAGCAGTTCTTC. The chain is built from TRBV9 and TRBJ2-1; TRBD2 matches 13 bases. This CDR3 spans 14 amino acids. The germline V gene encodes CDR1 SGDLS and CDR2 YYNGEE. Germline trimming cut 6 bases from V and 5 bases from J; bases unmatched to any gene: 2. The entire variable domain, with the rest obtained from reference TRBV9 and TRBJ2-1, is as follows: DSGVTQTPKHLITATGQRVTLRCSPRSGDLSVYWYQQSLDQGLQFLIQYYNGEERAKGNILERFSAQQFPDLHSELNLSSLELGDSALYFCASNGLAGDNEQFFGPGTRLTVL.

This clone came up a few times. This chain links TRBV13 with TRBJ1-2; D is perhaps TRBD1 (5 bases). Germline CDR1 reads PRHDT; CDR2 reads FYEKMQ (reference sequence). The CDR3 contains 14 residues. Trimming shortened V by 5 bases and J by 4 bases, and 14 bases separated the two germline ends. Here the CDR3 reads CASSPPQGGYGYTF. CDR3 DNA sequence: TGTGCCAGCAGCCCCCCCCAGGGCGGCTATGGCTACACCTTC.

The CDR3 is CASSPGTSGTYNEQFF. DNA of the CDR3: TGTGCCAGCAGTCCCGGGACTAGCGGGACTTACAATGAGCAGTTCTTC. The V call is TRBV27, the J call TRBJ2-1; 13 nucleotides line up with TRBD2. The CDR3 has 16 amino acids. J gave up 4 bases and V 5 bases, and 5 bases lay outside the gene matches. Germline CDR1 is MNHEY and CDR2 is SMNVEV (reference sequence).

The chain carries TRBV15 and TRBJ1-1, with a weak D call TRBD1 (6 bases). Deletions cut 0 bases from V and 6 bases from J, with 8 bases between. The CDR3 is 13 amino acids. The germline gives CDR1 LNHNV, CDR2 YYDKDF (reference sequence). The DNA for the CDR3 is TGTGCCACCAGCAGAGACAGGGGATCTGAAGCTTTCTTT. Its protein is CATSRDRGSEAFF.